The 6 T cell receptor beta chains below come from one sample, sequenced in a study of cytomegalovirus exposure and HLA in healthy donors (dated by TCRdb to 2015 to 2018). The library was obtained by the immunoSEQ multiplex PCR assay. The immuneACCESS repertoire file appears here via TCRdb, limited to in-frame rearrangements. These files lack a portion of the clones; in checked studies, under half of the deficit traces to unresolved V genes, and the cause of the others is not known. This sample has 200,000 to 250,000 clones in its table, and 70% to 90% of those were observed once. The ten top clones hold roughly 5.5% of the sample. The material sequenced was PBMCs. Receptors originate from a woman in her late teens or twenties in good health and CMV-seronegative.

The chain couples TRBV5-1 to TRBJ2-6; the D is unclear. The length of the CDR3 is 15 residues. V was shortened by 3 bases and J by 2 bases, with 9 bases between the two germline ends. Germline lookup yields CDR1 SGHRS and CDR2 YFSETQ. The CDR3 reads CASSSNFPGANVLTF. CDR3 nucleotides: TGCGCCAGCAGCTCCAACTTTCCTGGGGCCAACGTCCTGACTTTC.

The chain is built from TRBV10-1 and TRBJ2-7; 10 nucleotides align to TRBD1. Germline loops: CDR1 WNHNN, CDR2 SYGVQD (reference sequence). The CDR3 extends over 14 amino acids. Unmatched junction bases numbered 4, after V lost 3 bases and J lost 5 bases. CDR3 coding DNA: TGCGCCAGCAGTGACGGGACAGGGGTCGACGAGCAGTACTTC. Translating it yields CASSDGTGVDEQYF.

V gene TRBV2 combines with J gene TRBJ1-5; weak D call: TRBD1 (5 bases). The CDR3 has 15 residues. V lost 8 bases, J lost 3 bases, and 17 bases lay in between. Looked up from germline, CDR1 is SNHLY and CDR2 is FYNNEI. The CDR3 here is CASGPPGLNNQPQHF. Written as DNA, the CDR3 is TGTGCCAGCGGACCACCGGGACTGAACAATCAGCCCCAGCATTTT.

The V and J genes are TRBV7-8 and TRBJ1-6; no definite D call. V lost 0 bases to trimming and J lost 11 bases, with 5 bases between them. The CDR3 totals 12 residues. Germline assignment: CDR1 SGHVS and CDR2 FQNEAQ. CDR3 region: CASSLAEAPLHF. The CDR3 nucleotides read TGTGCCAGCAGCTTAGCGGAGGCACCCCTCCACTTT.

The chain couples TRBV15 to TRBJ2-1; 11 bases fit TRBD2. The V gene's germline CDR1 is LNHNV and CDR2 YYDKDF (reference sequence). The CDR3 contains 15 residues. Trimming removed 7 bases from V and 7 bases from J; junction bases left unmatched: 9. The CDR3 DNA is TGTGCCACCACCCTGCTAGCGGGAGGATATAATGAGCAGTTCTTC. Residues: CATTLLAGGYNEQFF.

V usage is TRBV13 and J usage is TRBJ2-1, with D perhaps assigned TRBD1 or TRBD2 (5 bases each). The germline gives CDR1 PRHDT, CDR2 FYEKMQ (reference sequence). The V end lost 4 bases, the J end lost 6 bases, and 16 bases lay between the germline ends. The CDR3 has 15 residues. In DNA, the CDR3 is TGTGCCAGCAGCTCGAGTGTCGGGGCAGGCAATGAGCAGTTCTTC. It yields the protein CASSSSVGAGNEQFF.